These T cell receptor beta chains were read from a single sample in a study of T cells in Graves' hyperthyroidism and ophthalmopathy. TCRdb re-analysed the multiplex PCR reads in MiXCR, keeping a single row per CDR3 protein. Among about 360,000 distinct CDR3 sequences listed, about 13% were seen once. The source material was blood. The receptor source for this set is a woman aged 18 to 35 with Graves' hyperthyroidism. Both conserved end residues are part of each CDR3. Fields, in order: clone size, V gene, J gene, D gene, CDR3 DNA, CDR3 protein. The D gene is left open where the match is weak. Only some rows state a clone size, as once, few, many or a class for expanded clones.

clone size: many
V gene: TRBV20-1
J gene: TRBJ2-7
D gene: TRBD1
CDR3 DNA: TGCAGTGCTAGGGGGGACAGGCTGTACTACGAGCAGTACTTC
CDR3 protein: CSARGDRLYYEQYF

clone size: many
V gene: TRBV7-3
J gene: TRBJ2-1
D gene: TRBD2
CDR3 DNA: TGTGCCAGCAGCCCTGCTAGCGGGAGAAATGAGCAGTTCTTC
CDR3 protein: CASSPASGRNEQFF

clone size: many
V gene: TRBV7-8
J gene: TRBJ2-5
D gene: TRBD2
CDR3 DNA: TGTGCCAGCAGCGCGCAACCGGGACTAGCGGGAACCACCGGGGAGACCCAGTACTTC
CDR3 protein: CASSAQPGLAGTTGETQYF

clone size: .
V gene: TRBV3-1
J gene: TRBJ1-3
D gene: .
CDR3 DNA: TGTGTCAGCAGCCCTATTTCCAGTGGAAACACCATATATTTT
CDR3 protein: CVSSPISSGNTIYF

clone size: .
V gene: TRBV11-2
J gene: TRBJ2-7
D gene: .
CDR3 DNA: TGTGCCAGCAACTTAGCCGGGACGGGGAGCCCCGAGCAGTACTTC
CDR3 protein: CASNLAGTGSPEQYF

clone size: .
V gene: TRBV24-1
J gene: TRBJ2-3
D gene: .
CDR3 DNA: TGTGCCACCAGGGATCCTGGAGATACGCAGTATTTT
CDR3 protein: CATRDPGDTQYF

clone size: few
V gene: TRBV19
J gene: TRBJ1-2
D gene: .
CDR3 DNA: TGTGCCAGTAGCGGGACGTTCTATGGCTACACCTTC
CDR3 protein: CASSGTFYGYTF

clone size: few
V gene: TRBV6-6
J gene: TRBJ2-3
D gene: .
CDR3 DNA: TGTGCCAGCAGTTACGGGACTTTCCGGGATACGCAGTATTTT
CDR3 protein: CASSYGTFRDTQYF

clone size: many
V gene: TRBV3-1
J gene: TRBJ1-2
D gene: TRBD1
CDR3 DNA: TGTGCCAGCAACCAGGGGACAGGCCAATACACCTTC
CDR3 protein: CASNQGTGQYTF

clone size: many
V gene: TRBV5-1
J gene: TRBJ2-7
D gene: TRBD2
CDR3 DNA: TGCGCCAGCAGCTTTTTACCTCCGGGACTAGCAGCCTACGAGCAGTACTTC
CDR3 protein: CASSFLPPGLAAYEQYF

clone size: many
V gene: TRBV10-3
J gene: TRBJ2-5
D gene: TRBD2
CDR3 DNA: TGTGCCATCAGCATACTAGCGGGAGGAGGGGAGACCCAGTACTTC
CDR3 protein: CAISILAGGGETQYF

clone size: .
V gene: TRBV20-1
J gene: TRBJ2-4
D gene: .
CDR3 DNA: TGCAGTGTGAGGGGTGGGAGCGGCAAAAACATTCAGTACTTC
CDR3 protein: CSVRGGSGKNIQYF

clone size: .
V gene: TRBV20-1
J gene: TRBJ1-2
D gene: .
CDR3 DNA: TGCAGTGCTAGAGTTGACAGCCTTGGGGGCTACACCTTC
CDR3 protein: CSARVDSLGGYTF

clone size: few
V gene: TRBV11-1
J gene: TRBJ2-4
D gene: TRBD1
CDR3 DNA: TGTGCCAGCAGACCGGACAGGGAAAACATTCAGTACTTC
CDR3 protein: CASRPDRENIQYF

clone size: many
V gene: TRBV7-2
J gene: TRBJ2-1
D gene: .
CDR3 DNA: TGTGCCAGCAGCTCCGAACAAGGTGAGCAGTTCTTC
CDR3 protein: CASSSEQGEQFF

clone size: few
V gene: TRBV10-3
J gene: TRBJ2-5
D gene: TRBD2
CDR3 DNA: TGTGCCATCAGTCAAGGGGAACTAGCGGGAGTCGGGCAAGAGACCCAGTACTTC
CDR3 protein: CAISQGELAGVGQETQYF

clone size: many
V gene: TRBV11-2
J gene: TRBJ2-7
D gene: TRBD2
CDR3 DNA: TGTGCCAGCAGCCCCCTAGCGGGGGGGCACAACGAGCAGTACTTC
CDR3 protein: CASSPLAGGHNEQYF

clone size: many
V gene: TRBV19
J gene: TRBJ1-5
D gene: .
CDR3 DNA: TGTGCCAGTACAGGGTCGCCGTATCAGCCCCAGCATTTT
CDR3 protein: CASTGSPYQPQHF

clone size: .
V gene: TRBV6-1
J gene: TRBJ1-4
D gene: .
CDR3 DNA: TGTGCCAGCAGCCCCGGACAGTTCAATGAAAAACTGTTTTTT
CDR3 protein: CASSPGQFNEKLFF

clone size: many
V gene: TRBV7-2
J gene: TRBJ2-7
D gene: TRBD2
CDR3 DNA: TGTGCCAGCAGCCAGACTAGCCTAAGCTCCTACGAGCAGTACTTC
CDR3 protein: CASSQTSLSSYEQYF